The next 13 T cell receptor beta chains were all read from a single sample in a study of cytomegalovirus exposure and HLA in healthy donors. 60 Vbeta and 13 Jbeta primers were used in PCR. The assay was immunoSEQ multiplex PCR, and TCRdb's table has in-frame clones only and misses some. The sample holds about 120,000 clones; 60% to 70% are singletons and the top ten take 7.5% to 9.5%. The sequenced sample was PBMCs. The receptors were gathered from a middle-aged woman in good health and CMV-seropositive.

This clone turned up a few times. CDR3 sequence (DNA): TGTGCCAGCAGCAACATGGGGGACAGTTCCTTCTATGGCTACACCTTC. It encodes CASSNMGDSSFYGYTF. The chain couples TRBV13 to TRBJ1-2, with TRBD1 matching 7 bases. The CDR3 sequence is 16 residues long. Looked up from germline, CDR1 is PRHDT and CDR2 is FYEKMQ (reference sequence). Unmatched junction bases numbered 13, after V lost 5 bases and J lost 4 bases.

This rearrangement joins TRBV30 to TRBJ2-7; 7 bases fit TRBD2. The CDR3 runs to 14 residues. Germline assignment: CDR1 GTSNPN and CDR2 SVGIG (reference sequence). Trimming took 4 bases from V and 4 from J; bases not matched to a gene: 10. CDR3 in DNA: TGTGCCTGGATAACAGCGGCGCGGGGGTACGAGCAGTACTTC. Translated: CAWITAARGYEQYF. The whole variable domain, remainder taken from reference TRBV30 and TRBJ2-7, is SQTIHQWPATLVQPVGSPLSLECTVEGTSNPNLYWYRQAAGRGLQLLFYSVGIGQISSEVPQNLSASRPQDRQFILSSKKLLLSDSGFYLCAWITAARGYEQYFGPGTRLTVT.

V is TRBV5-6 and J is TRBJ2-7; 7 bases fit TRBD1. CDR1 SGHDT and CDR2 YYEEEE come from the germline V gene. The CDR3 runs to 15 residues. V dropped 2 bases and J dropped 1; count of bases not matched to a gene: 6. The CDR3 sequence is CASSFGDRVSYEQYF. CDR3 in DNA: TGTGCCAGCAGCTTTGGAGACAGGGTATCCTACGAGCAGTACTTC.

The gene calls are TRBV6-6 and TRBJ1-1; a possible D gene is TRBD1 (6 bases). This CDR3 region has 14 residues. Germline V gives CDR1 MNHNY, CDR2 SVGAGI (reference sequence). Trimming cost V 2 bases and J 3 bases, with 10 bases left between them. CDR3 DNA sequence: TGTGCCAGCAGTTACGGCAGGGGCTACACTGAAGCTTTCTTT. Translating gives CASSYGRGYTEAFF.

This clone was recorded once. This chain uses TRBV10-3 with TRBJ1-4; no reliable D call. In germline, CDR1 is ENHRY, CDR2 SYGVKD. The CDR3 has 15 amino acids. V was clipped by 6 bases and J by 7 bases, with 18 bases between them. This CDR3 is CAIRRGSGLSEKLFF. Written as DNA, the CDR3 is TGTGCCATCAGGCGGGGTAGCGGCCTTAGTGAAAAACTGTTTTTT.

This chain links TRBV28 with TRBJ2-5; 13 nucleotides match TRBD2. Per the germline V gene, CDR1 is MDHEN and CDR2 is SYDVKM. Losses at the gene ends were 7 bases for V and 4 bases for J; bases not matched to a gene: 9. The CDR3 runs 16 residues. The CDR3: CASTRTSGSEGETQYF. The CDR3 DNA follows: TGTGCCAGCACCCGGACTAGCGGGAGTGAGGGAGAGACCCAGTACTTC.

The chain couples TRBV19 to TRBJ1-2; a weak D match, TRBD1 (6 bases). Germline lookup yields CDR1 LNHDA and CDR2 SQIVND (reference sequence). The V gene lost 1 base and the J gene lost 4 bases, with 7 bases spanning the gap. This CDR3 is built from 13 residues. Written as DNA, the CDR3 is TGTGCCAGTAGTATAGGCAGGGGCTATGGCTACACCTTC. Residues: CASSIGRGYGYTF.

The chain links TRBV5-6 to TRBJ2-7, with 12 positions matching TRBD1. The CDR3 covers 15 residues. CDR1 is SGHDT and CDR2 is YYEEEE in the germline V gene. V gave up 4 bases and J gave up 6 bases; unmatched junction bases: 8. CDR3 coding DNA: TGTGCCAGCAGCCCTGGGACAGGGGGCGCGTCCGAGCAGTACTTC. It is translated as CASSPGTGGASEQYF.

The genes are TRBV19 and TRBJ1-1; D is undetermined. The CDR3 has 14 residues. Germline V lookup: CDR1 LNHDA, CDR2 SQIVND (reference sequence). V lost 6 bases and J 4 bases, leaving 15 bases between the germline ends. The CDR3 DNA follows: TGTGCCAGTAGCTTGACCGCCCGGGGCACTGAAGCTTTCTTT. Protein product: CASSLTARGTEAFF.

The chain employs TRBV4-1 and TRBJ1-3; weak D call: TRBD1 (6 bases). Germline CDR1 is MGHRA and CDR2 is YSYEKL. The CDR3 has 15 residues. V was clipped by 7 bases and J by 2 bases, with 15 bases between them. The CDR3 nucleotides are TGCGCCAGCAACCCGTGGGAGGGGGCTGGAAACACCATATATTTT. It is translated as CASNPWEGAGNTIYF.

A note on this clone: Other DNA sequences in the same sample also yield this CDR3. CDR3 region: CAWSVMGGVNYGYTF. DNA for the CDR3: TGTGCCTGGAGTGTAATGGGGGGAGTTAACTATGGCTACACCTTC. J is TRBJ1-2 and V is TRBV30, with D possibly being TRBD1 (5 bases). The CDR3 sequence is 15 residues long. The V gene lost 0 bases and the J gene lost 1 base, with 12 bases spanning the gap. Germline-derived CDR1 and CDR2 are GTSNPN and SVGIG (reference sequence).

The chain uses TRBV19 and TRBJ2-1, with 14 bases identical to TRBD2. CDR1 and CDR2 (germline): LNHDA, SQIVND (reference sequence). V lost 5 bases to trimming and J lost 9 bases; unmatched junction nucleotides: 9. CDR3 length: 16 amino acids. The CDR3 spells CASSGGGTSGSGEQFF. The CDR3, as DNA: TGTGCCAGTAGTGGAGGCGGGACTAGCGGGAGTGGTGAGCAGTTCTTC.

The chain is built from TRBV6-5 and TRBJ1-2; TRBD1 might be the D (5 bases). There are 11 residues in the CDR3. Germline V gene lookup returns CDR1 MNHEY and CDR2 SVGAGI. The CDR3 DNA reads TGTGTCACGGGGGTGGACTATGGCTACACCTTC. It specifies CVTGVDYGYTF.